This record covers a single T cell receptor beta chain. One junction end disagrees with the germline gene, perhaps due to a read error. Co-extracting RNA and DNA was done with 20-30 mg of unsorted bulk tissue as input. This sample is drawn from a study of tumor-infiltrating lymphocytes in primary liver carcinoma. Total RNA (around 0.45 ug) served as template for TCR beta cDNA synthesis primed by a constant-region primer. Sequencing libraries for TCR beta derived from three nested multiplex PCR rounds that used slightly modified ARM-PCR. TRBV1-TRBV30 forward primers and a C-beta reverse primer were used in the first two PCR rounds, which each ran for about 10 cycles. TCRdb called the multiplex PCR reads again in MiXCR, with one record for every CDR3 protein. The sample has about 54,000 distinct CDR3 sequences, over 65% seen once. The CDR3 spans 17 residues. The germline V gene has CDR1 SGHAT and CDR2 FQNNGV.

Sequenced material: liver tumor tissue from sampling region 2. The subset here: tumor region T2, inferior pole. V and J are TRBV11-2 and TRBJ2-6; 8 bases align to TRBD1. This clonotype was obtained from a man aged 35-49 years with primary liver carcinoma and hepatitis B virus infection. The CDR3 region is CASNPGQGNSGANVLTF. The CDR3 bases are TGTGCCAGCAATCCCGGACAGGGCAACTCTGGGGCCAACGTCCTGACTTTT.